This T cell receptor (beta chain) was recovered during a study of beta chain bispecific antibodies for T cell cancers. Study conclusions and caveats: The leukemia cells, rather than normal T cells, gave most of the targeted TRBV signal. Anti-TRBV12 exposure, compared with anti-CD19, reduced the TRBV12-3 proportion of TRBV signal by more than 98%.

Expansion lasted 2 to 4 days, with either anti-CD3 antibody OKT3 or CD3/CD28 beads. Each coculture: roughly 50,000 target cells, roughly 50,000 normal T cells, bispecific antibody. CDR3 length: 16 amino acids. V lost 4 bases and J 10 bases, leaving 23 bases between the germline ends. Per the germline V gene, CDR1 is MNHEY and CDR2 is SVGAGI. At least ten counts were recorded for this clonotype. Its target is unknown. TCRdb processed the 5' RACE reads anew with MiXCR; each CDR3 protein has one entry. The table shows tens of thousands of distinct CDR3 sequences, with approximately 2.2% occurring only once.

The material sequenced was healthy donor T cells cultured with leukemia cells, taken from a culture containing a bispecific antibody targeting TCR Vbeta12. The receptor's source is a human donor in good health. Some clones in this sample may be carry-over from other donors' samples. J is TRBJ2-1 and V is TRBV6-5; D is uncertain. This CDR3 reads CASSFHSDWPREEQFF. The CDR3 DNA sequence: TGTGCCAGCAGTTTCCACAGTGACTGGCCCCGTGAGGAGCAGTTCTTC.